One and the same sample provided the 3 T cell receptor beta chains below, sequenced in a study of cytomegalovirus exposure and HLA in healthy donors. A multiplex PCR was run with 60 Vbeta primers and 13 Jbeta primers. Repertoires were generated with immunoSEQ multiplex PCR, while TCRdb's copy carries only in-frame clones and drops some. The table includes around 130,000 clones, roughly 70% detected once. The specimen sequenced was PBMCs. The receptors originated from a young man in good health and CMV-seronegative.

V and J are TRBV18 and TRBJ2-1, with D maybe TRBD1 (6 bases). The CDR3 covers 14 residues. Trimming shortened V by 2 bases and J by 6 bases, and 11 bases separated the two germline ends. Germline lookup yields CDR1 KGHSH and CDR2 LQKENI. The CDR3, as DNA: TGTGCCAGCTCACCAGGACAGAGCCCCAATGAGCAGTTCTTC. Protein: CASSPGQSPNEQFF.

The chain uses TRBV6-1 and TRBJ1-2; possibly TRBD1 for D (6 bases). Germline CDR1 reads MNHNS; CDR2 reads SASEGT. The V end lost 5 bases, the J end lost 0 bases, and 13 bases lay between the germline ends. The CDR3 extends over 15 amino acids. The CDR3 protein is CASSLQGLANYGYTF. Here the CDR3 DNA reads TGTGCCAGCAGTTTACAGGGTCTAGCTAACTATGGCTACACCTTC.

The V and J genes are TRBV2 and TRBJ1-1; a weak D match, TRBD1 (5 bases). The ends were cut back, 7 bases at V and 5 bases at J, with 11 bases in the middle. The CDR3 contains 12 residues. From germline, CDR1 is SNHLY and CDR2 FYNNEI. CDR3 in DNA: TGTGCCAGCAAGCGGGGGACGACTGAAGCTTTCTTT. This sequence encodes CASKRGTTEAFF.